This TCR beta chain emerged from a study of response to subunit inactivated influenza vaccine. Study-wide points: The authors put forward the suggestion that each seasonal influenza vaccination may bring in only a limited number of new T cells.

In TCRdb, the RT-PCR reads were re-called with MiXCR into one record per CDR3 protein. The table shows fewer than 800,000 distinct CDR3 sequences, with around 14% occurring only once. A few counts support this clonotype. What it recognizes is unknown. In germline, CDR1 is SGHNT, CDR2 YYREEE (reference sequence). This CDR3 region has 17 residues. Trimming stripped 0 bases from V and 2 bases from J, with 15 bases between. The origin of this receptor is a man aged 45-65 years who received an inactivated influenza vaccine. The V call is TRBV5-4, the J call TRBJ2-1; D is undetermined. The sequencing used PBMCs from blood, collected 12 days after vaccination. CDR3 coding DNA: TGTGCCAGCAGCTTGGCCTCAGCGCGGCCTCCCTACAATGAGCAGTTCTTC. As protein: CASSLASARPPYNEQFF. The variable domain in full, completed from reference TRBV5-4 and TRBJ2-1, reads ETGVTQSPTHLIKTRGQQVTLRCSSQSGHNTVSWYQQALGQGPQFIFQYYREEENGRGNFPPRFSGLQFPNYSSELNVNALELDDSALYLCASSLASARPPYNEQFFGPGTRLTVL.